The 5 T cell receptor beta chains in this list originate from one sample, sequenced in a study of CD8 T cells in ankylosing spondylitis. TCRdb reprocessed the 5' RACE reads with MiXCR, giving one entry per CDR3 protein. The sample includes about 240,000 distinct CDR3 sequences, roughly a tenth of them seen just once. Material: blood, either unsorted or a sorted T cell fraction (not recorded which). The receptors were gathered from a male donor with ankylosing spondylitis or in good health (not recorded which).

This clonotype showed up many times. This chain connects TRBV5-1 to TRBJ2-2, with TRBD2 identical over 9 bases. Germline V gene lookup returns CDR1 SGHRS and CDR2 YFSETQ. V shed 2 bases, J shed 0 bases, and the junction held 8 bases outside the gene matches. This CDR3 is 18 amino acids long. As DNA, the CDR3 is TGCGCCAGCAGCTTCGGGACTAGCTCAATCTCGAACACCGGGGAGCTGTTTTTT. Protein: CASSFGTSSISNTGELFF.

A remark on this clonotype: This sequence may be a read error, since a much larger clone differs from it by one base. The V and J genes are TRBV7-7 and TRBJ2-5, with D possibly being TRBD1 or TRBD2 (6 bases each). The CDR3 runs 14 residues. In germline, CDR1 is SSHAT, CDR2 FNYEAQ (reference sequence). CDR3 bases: TGTGCCAGCAGCCGGATTAGGGGGGAAGAGACCCCGTACTTC. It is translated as CASSRIRGEETPYF.

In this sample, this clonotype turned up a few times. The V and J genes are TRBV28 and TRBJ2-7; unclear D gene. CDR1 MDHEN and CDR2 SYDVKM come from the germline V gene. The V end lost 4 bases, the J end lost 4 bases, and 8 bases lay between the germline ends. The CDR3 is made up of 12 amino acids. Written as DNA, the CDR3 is TGTGCCAGCAGTTGGGGTGGGTACGAGCAGTACTTC. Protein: CASSWGGYEQYF.

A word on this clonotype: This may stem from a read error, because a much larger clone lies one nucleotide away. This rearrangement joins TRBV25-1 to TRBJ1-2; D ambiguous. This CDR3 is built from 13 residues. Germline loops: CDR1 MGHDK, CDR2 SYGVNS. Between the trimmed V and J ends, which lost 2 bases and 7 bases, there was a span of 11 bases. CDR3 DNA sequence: TGTGCCAGCAGTGAAAGGCGTGACGCTGGCTACACCTTC. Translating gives CASSERRDAGYTF.

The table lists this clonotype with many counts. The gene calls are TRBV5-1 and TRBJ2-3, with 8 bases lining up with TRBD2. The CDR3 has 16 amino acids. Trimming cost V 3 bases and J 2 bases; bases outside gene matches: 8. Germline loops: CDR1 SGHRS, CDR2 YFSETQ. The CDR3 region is CASSSLAGRITDTQYF. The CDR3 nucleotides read TGCGCCAGCAGCTCCCTAGCGGGCCGGATCACAGATACGCAGTATTTT.